Listed below are T cell receptor beta chains from one sample, sequenced in a study of cytomegalovirus exposure and HLA in healthy donors. Profiled with immunoSEQ multiplex PCR; TCRdb holds only in-frame clones, not every one. The data include about 49,000 clones; the top ten clones carry roughly 12%. The sample was PBMCs. These receptors were taken from a man aged 18-30 years in good health and CMV-seropositive. Each CDR3 is given with its conserved first and last residue. D genes are given only for firm matches.

v_call	cdr3_length	j_call	d_call	cdr3_aa	cdr3_nt
TRBV7-6	16	TRBJ2-7	.	CASSTDLRLGMNEQYF	TGTGCCAGCAGCACGGATTTGAGACTAGGAATGAACGAGCAGTACTTC
TRBV28	12	TRBJ2-1	TRBD2	CASSGSYNEQFF	TGTGCCAGTAGCGGGAGTTACAATGAGCAGTTCTTC
TRBV11-2	16	TRBJ2-3	TRBD2	CASSSHRAGGPGTQYF	TGTGCCAGCAGCTCTCATAGAGCGGGAGGGCCGGGTACGCAGTATTTT
TRBV9	13	TRBJ1-1	TRBD1	CASSEGARTEAFF	TGTGCCAGCAGCGAGGGGGCGCGGACTGAAGCTTTCTTT
TRBV25-1	15	TRBJ1-5	.	CASSESGNSNQPQHF	TGTGCCAGCAGTGAGTCGGGAAACAGCAATCAGCCCCAGCATTTT
TRBV15	14	TRBJ2-7	.	CATSRGAGAYEQYF	TGTGCCACCAGCAGAGGGGCAGGGGCCTACGAGCAGTACTTC
TRBV2	18	TRBJ2-5	.	CASSEAGTPRGVGETQYF	TGTGCCAGCAGTGAAGCGGGGACTCCTCGCGGGGTGGGAGAGACCCAGTACTTC
TRBV25-1	18	TRBJ2-7	TRBD1	CASSSAPTPRGQNYEQYF	TGTGCCAGCAGTTCGGCCCCGACCCCCCGGGGACAGAACTACGAGCAGTACTTC
TRBV28	14	TRBJ2-7	.	CASSSRAVSYEQYF	TGTGCCAGCAGCTCCCGAGCGGTCTCCTACGAGCAGTACTTC
TRBV19	14	TRBJ2-7	TRBD1	CASSPDRVPYEQYF	TGTGCCAGTAGTCCGGACAGGGTACCGTACGAGCAGTACTTC
TRBV25-1	16	TRBJ2-3	TRBD2	CASSETSASSTDTQYF	TGTGCCAGCAGTGAAACTAGCGCCTCTAGCACAGATACGCAGTATTTT
TRBV7-2	16	TRBJ2-1	TRBD2	CASSPWTSGRAREQFF	TGTGCCAGCAGCCCCTGGACTAGCGGGAGGGCCAGGGAGCAGTTCTTC
TRBV7-3	14	TRBJ2-5	TRBD1	CASTEQGAQETQYF	TGTGCCAGTACCGAACAGGGGGCCCAAGAGACCCAGTACTTC
TRBV7-2	12	TRBJ1-2	.	CASSAQRYGYTF	TGTGCCAGCAGCGCGCAGCGGTATGGCTACACCTTC
TRBV30	12	TRBJ1-2	.	CAWSATGYGYTF	TGTGCCTGGAGTGCGACAGGCTATGGCTACACCTTC
TRBV6-1	13	TRBJ1-2	.	CASSPGANYGYTF	TGTGCCAGCTCCCCGGGGGCTAACTATGGCTACACCTTC
TRBV4-1	18	TRBJ1-1	.	CASSQDLFGIGGRTEAFF	TGCGCCAGCAGCCAAGATCTTTTCGGTATCGGGGGGCGGACTGAAGCTTTCTTT
TRBV14	15	TRBJ2-7	.	CASSQGTGGKYEQYF	TGTGCCAGCAGCCAAGGAACGGGCGGGAAATACGAGCAGTACTTC
TRBV5-1	15	TRBJ1-1	TRBD1	CASSRRTGLSTEAFF	TGCGCCAGCAGCCGGAGGACAGGGTTGAGCACTGAAGCTTTCTTT
TRBV6-1	14	TRBJ2-2	.	CASREQGFTGELFF	TGTGCCAGCAGGGAACAGGGTTTCACCGGGGAGCTGTTTTTT
TRBV10-1	15	TRBJ2-3	TRBD2	CASSERREATDTQYF	TGCGCCAGCAGTGAGAGGCGGGAGGCCACAGATACGCAGTATTTT
TRBV29-1	16	TRBJ2-3	TRBD2	CSVPLASGKVSDTQYF	TGCAGCGTCCCGCTGGCTAGCGGGAAAGTCTCAGATACGCAGTATTTT
TRBV7-3	16	TRBJ1-2	TRBD1	CASTLTHQGELYGYTF	TGTGCCAGCACCCTAACCCACCAGGGGGAGTTATATGGCTACACCTTC
TRBV27	14	TRBJ2-7	TRBD1	CASRHTTGVYEQYF	TGTGCCAGCAGGCATACGACAGGGGTCTACGAGCAGTACTTC
TRBV21-1	17	TRBJ1-3	.	CASSSRDRGVGGNTIYF	TGTGCCAGCAGCTCGCGGGACAGGGGTGTAGGTGGAAACACCATATATTTT
TRBV6-5	11	TRBJ2-7	.	CATRDHYEQYF	TGTGCCACCAGAGATCACTACGAGCAGTACTTC
TRBV25-1	13	TRBJ2-3	.	CASSEYGADTQYF	TGTGCCAGCAGTGAATATGGTGCGGATACGCAGTATTTT
TRBV4-1	17	TRBJ2-3	TRBD2	CASSQVRLAGAGDTQYF	TGCGCCAGCAGCCAAGTTCGGCTAGCGGGAGCGGGAGATACGCAGTATTTT
TRBV29-1	13	TRBJ2-7	TRBD2	CSVGLSGSFEQYF	TGCAGCGTTGGGCTTAGCGGGAGTTTTGAGCAGTACTTC
TRBV28	16	TRBJ1-1	.	CASSLTARNRQSEAFF	TGTGCCAGCAGTTTGACGGCTCGGAATAGACAGAGTGAAGCTTTCTTT
TRBV7-2	14	TRBJ2-4	.	CASSPATQGPIQYF	TGTGCCAGCAGCCCCGCAACCCAGGGGCCGATTCAGTACTTC
TRBV6-1	15	TRBJ2-1	.	CASRAGYRSYNEQFF	TGTGCCAGCAGAGCAGGATATCGCTCCTACAATGAGCAGTTCTTC
TRBV7-6	14	TRBJ2-7	TRBD1	CASSLATGGYEQYF	TGTGCCAGCAGCTTGGCGACAGGGGGCTACGAGCAGTACTTC
TRBV10-1	15	TRBJ2-7	.	CASSESSEVGYEQYF	TGCGCCAGCAGTGAGTCCTCCGAGGTGGGCTACGAGCAGTACTTC
TRBV10-2	14	TRBJ2-7	.	CASSSPNSPGEQYF	TGCGCCAGCAGTTCACCAAACAGCCCCGGCGAGCAGTACTTC
TRBV7-2	14	TRBJ1-4	TRBD1	CASSPGTANEKLFF	TGTGCCAGCAGCCCTGGGACAGCTAATGAAAAACTGTTTTTT
TRBV28	13	TRBJ1-2	.	CASRPDTSYGYTF	TGTGCCAGCAGGCCGGACACGAGCTATGGCTACACCTTC
TRBV27	17	TRBJ2-7	.	CASSTLTEVGISYEQYF	TGTGCCAGCAGTACCTTGACAGAGGTGGGGATATCCTACGAGCAGTACTTC
TRBV30	15	TRBJ1-6	.	CACQRRGRHNSPLHF	TGTGCCTGCCAACGCAGGGGTCGCCATAATTCACCCCTCCACTTT
TRBV10-3	15	TRBJ1-1	TRBD1	CAISDYPDQGAEAFF	TGTGCCATCAGTGACTACCCCGACCAGGGGGCTGAAGCTTTCTTT